The 26 T cell receptor beta chains in this list originate from one sample, sequenced in a study of blood T cell repertoires in COVID-19. Assay used: immunoSEQ multiplex PCR; TCRdb lists only in-frame clones, some missing. Found here are 150,000 to 200,000 clones, less than 85% of them singletons; the top ten hold approximately 7.7%. Sequenced input: peripheral blood. The receptor source for this set is a woman aged 55 to 70 with COVID-19, enrolled during active disease.

The chain carries TRBV7-9 and TRBJ2-7; TRBD1 might be the D (5 bases). The CDR3 has 16 residues. V shed 6 bases and J shed 0 bases, with 18 bases lying between them. Germline V gene data show CDR1 as SEHNR and CDR2 as FQNEAQ (reference sequence). CDR3 in amino acids: CASSPMTDKFSYEQYF. The DNA of the CDR3 is TGTGCCAGCAGTCCGATGACAGACAAGTTCTCCTACGAGCAGTACTTC.

This CDR3 reads CSAALRNTEAFF. In DNA, the CDR3 is TGCAGCGCCGCCCTCAGGAACACTGAAGCTTTCTTT. J is TRBJ1-1 and V is TRBV29-1, with D uncertain. This CDR3 spans 12 amino acids. V was shortened by 7 bases and J by 1 base, with 10 bases between the two germline ends. Per the germline V gene, CDR1 is SQVTM and CDR2 is ANQGSEA. The complete variable domain, with remaining parts taken from reference TRBV29-1 and TRBJ1-1, reads SAVISQKPSRDICQRGTSLTIQCQVDSQVTMMFWYRQQPGQSLTLIATANQGSEATYESGFVIDKFPISRPNLTFSTLTVSNMSPEDSSIYLCSAALRNTEAFFGQGTRLTVV.

CDR3 in DNA: TGTGCCAGCAGTTCTGGGGGCGCAGGAAGCAATCAGCCCCAGCATTTT. This encodes CASSSGGAGSNQPQHF. The chain combines TRBV6-6 with TRBJ1-5, with a tentative D call TRBD1 (6 bases). V was shortened by 4 bases and J by 1 base, with 14 bases between the two germline ends. This CDR3 spans 16 amino acids. In germline, CDR1 is MNHNY, CDR2 SVGAGI (reference sequence).

The chain joins TRBV27 to TRBJ2-7; 11 nucleotides line up with TRBD2. This CDR3 comprises 16 residues. The V gene end was trimmed by 1 base and the J gene end by 3 bases; junction bases not matched to a gene: 5. From germline, CDR1 is MNHEY and CDR2 SMNVEV (reference sequence). The CDR3 coding sequence is TGTGCCAGCAGTTTATTGGGACTAGCGGACCACTACGAGCAGTACTTC. It yields the protein CASSLLGLADHYEQYF.

CDR3 nucleotide sequence: TGTGCCAGCAGTGAAGCGCTAGGTAGCTCTGGGGCCAACGTCCTGACTTTC. As protein: CASSEALGSSGANVLTF. The chain joins TRBV6-1 to TRBJ2-6, with D unclear. This CDR3 region has 17 residues. The germline gives CDR1 MNHNS, CDR2 SASEGT. V was cut by 0 bases and J by 0 bases, with 9 bases left in between.

This clone was seen only once. This chain uses TRBV28 with TRBJ2-7, with TRBD1 identical over 8 bases. In germline, CDR1 is MDHEN, CDR2 SYDVKM. This CDR3 comprises 17 residues. The J segment lost 0 bases and the V segment lost 6 bases, leaving 13 bases of the junction unmatched. The CDR3 DNA is TGTGCCAGCAGCGGCCCTCCAACGGGACAGGCCTCCTACGAGCAGTACGTC. Translating gives CASSGPPTGQASYEQYV.

The J gene is TRBJ1-3, the V gene TRBV3-1 (or the pseudogene TRBV3-2); no firm D call. Germline V lookup: CDR1 LGHDT, CDR2 YNNKEL (reference sequence). The V end was cut by 1 base, the J end by 1 base, with 8 bases between. This CDR3 has 15 amino acids. The CDR3 DNA reads as TGTGCCAGCAGCCAAGCCGGGGAATCTGGAAACACCATATATTTT. Translating gives CASSQAGESGNTIYF.

The chain employs TRBV6-2 or TRBV6-3 and TRBJ1-4, with TRBD1 matching over 8 bases. Germline loops: CDR1 MNHEY, CDR2 SVGEGT. This CDR3 is 17 amino acids long. V shed 2 bases and J 8 bases; nucleotides not matched to a gene: 13. CDR3 nucleotide sequence: TGTGCCAGCAGTTACGTGTCGACCGGGACAGGAAGGGAAAAACTGTTTTTT. As protein: CASSYVSTGTGREKLFF.

The chain employs TRBV12-3 or TRBV12-4 and TRBJ2-1, with a weak D call TRBD1 (6 bases). V lost 4 bases and J 9 bases, leaving 13 bases between the germline ends. This CDR3 comprises 13 residues. The CDR3: CASSSLQGGEQFF. CDR3 DNA: TGTGCCAGCAGTTCCCTACAGGGTGGTGAGCAGTTCTTC.

The chain joins TRBV18 to TRBJ2-3, with a weak D call TRBD1 (6 bases). Germline lookup yields CDR1 KGHSH and CDR2 LQKENI. This CDR3 is 17 amino acids long. V was shortened by 5 bases and J by 2 bases, with 20 bases between the two germline ends. CDR3 region: CASSGDKANRITDTQYF. The CDR3 DNA reads TGTGCCAGCTCAGGGGACAAAGCAAATCGAATCACAGATACGCAGTATTTT. The full variable domain, its missing parts supplied by reference TRBV18 and TRBJ2-3, is NAGVMQNPRHLVRRRGQEARLRCSPMKGHSHVYWYRQLPEEGLKFMVYLQKENIIDESGMPKERFSAEFPKEGPSILRIQQVVRGDSAAYFCASSGDKANRITDTQYFGPGTRLTVL.

This chain links TRBV6-5 with TRBJ1-6; tentative D call: TRBD1 (6 bases). Trimming shortened V by 2 bases and J by 9 bases, and 14 bases separated the two germline ends. The CDR3 is made up of 15 amino acids. CDR1 MNHEY and CDR2 SVGAGI come from the germline V gene. The DNA for the CDR3 is TGTGCCAGCAGTTACGGAGGACAGCCGGGTTCACCCCTCCACTTT. It translates to CASSYGGQPGSPLHF.

This chain connects TRBV28 to TRBJ2-1; D might be TRBD1 (5 bases). Germline V CDR1 and CDR2: MDHEN, SYDVKM. V was shortened by 5 bases and J by 3 bases, with 14 bases between the two germline ends. This CDR3 comprises 15 residues. Here the CDR3 reads CASSPKTGYYNEQFF. DNA of the CDR3: TGTGCCAGCAGTCCGAAAACAGGCTACTACAATGAGCAGTTCTTC.

The rearrangement uses TRBV14 and TRBJ2-7, with D tentatively TRBD2 (6 bases). The CDR3 covers 16 residues. Germline V gene lookup returns CDR1 SGHDN and CDR2 FVKESK. Trimming removed 6 bases at V and 5 bases at J, with 23 bases between. For the CDR3, the DNA is TGTGCCAGCAGACTCGGACTACTTCTCTGTACGCACGAGCAGTACGTC. Translation: CASRLGLLLCTHEQYV.

The chain couples TRBV6-5 to TRBJ1-1; D is uncertain. Per the germline V gene, CDR1 is MNHEY and CDR2 is SVGAGI. Trimming took 6 bases from V and 4 from J, leaving 12 bases between them. CDR3 length: 13 amino acids. The CDR3 here is CASRWEKSTEAFF. In DNA, the CDR3 is TGTGCCAGCAGATGGGAGAAAAGCACTGAAGCTTTCTTT.

This sequence joins TRBV7-2 and TRBJ1-5; D may be TRBD1 (6 bases). Germline assignment: CDR1 SGHTA and CDR2 FQGNSA. CDR3 length equals 16 residues. The germline V and J ends were trimmed by 5 bases and 7 bases, with 21 bases remaining between them. The CDR3 loop is CASSLQGRLAGQPQHF. The DNA for the CDR3 is TGTGCCAGCAGCCTCCAGGGGCGTCTGGCGGGCCAGCCCCAGCATTTT.

The rearrangement uses TRBV28 and TRBJ1-2, with D tentatively TRBD1 (6 bases). The germline V gene encodes CDR1 MDHEN and CDR2 SYDVKM. V was shortened by 2 bases and J by 7 bases, with 17 bases between the two germline ends. CDR3 length: 15 residues. CDR3: CASSLNNGGAGGYTF. CDR3 DNA sequence: TGTGCCAGCAGTTTAAATAATGGGGGGGCGGGTGGCTACACCTTC.

The chain combines TRBV29-1 with TRBJ2-1, with TRBD2 matching 13 bases. The CDR3 covers 15 residues. Trimming removed 5 bases from V and 3 bases from J; junction bases left unmatched: 4. From germline, CDR1 is SQVTM and CDR2 ANQGSEA. The CDR3 DNA reads TGCAGCGTTCAACTAGCGGGGGGGAACTACAATGAGCAGTTCTTC. Its protein is CSVQLAGGNYNEQFF.

The chain joins TRBV6-2 or TRBV6-3 to TRBJ2-5; a weak D match, TRBD2 (6 bases). Trimming shortened V by 7 bases and J by 7 bases, and 16 bases separated the two germline ends. The CDR3 is made up of 13 amino acids. Per the germline V gene, CDR1 is MNHEY and CDR2 is SVGEGT. CDR3 DNA: TGTGCCAGCACCCCTCCCGGGGGAACGACCCAGTACTTC. Translation: CASTPPGGTTQYF.

The CDR3 DNA reads as TGTGCCAGCAGTGAGGGCGGGGTACTCTCCTACAATGAGCAGTTCTTC. As protein: CASSEGGVLSYNEQFF. The chain recombines TRBV2 with TRBJ2-1; a weak D match, TRBD2 (6 bases). This CDR3 region has 16 residues. Trimming stripped 3 bases from V and 0 bases from J, with 12 bases between. The germline gives CDR1 SNHLY, CDR2 FYNNEI.

This clone was observed a few times. The V call is TRBV6-5, the J call TRBJ2-3; D might be TRBD1 (6 bases). The V end lost 6 bases, the J end lost 4 bases, and 14 bases lay between the germline ends. Germline V gene data show CDR1 as MNHEY and CDR2 as SVGAGI. The length of the CDR3 is 14 residues. CDR3 loop: CASRPGHIADTQYF. CDR3 in DNA: TGTGCCAGCAGACCGGGACATATCGCAGATACGCAGTATTTT.

The chain uses TRBV18 and TRBJ2-5; 9 bases map to TRBD2. CDR3 length: 15 residues. Germline assignment: CDR1 KGHSH and CDR2 LQKENI. J lost 2 bases, V lost 5 bases, and 6 bases had no gene match. The CDR3: CASSERTSVQETQYF. CDR3 DNA sequence: TGTGCCAGCTCAGAGAGGACTAGCGTACAAGAGACCCAGTACTTC.

The J gene is TRBJ2-7, the V gene TRBV18, with TRBD1 matching over 8 bases. Looked up from germline, CDR1 is KGHSH and CDR2 is LQKENI. V gave up 5 bases and J gave up 6 bases; unmatched junction bases: 6. This CDR3 is 13 amino acids long. Here the CDR3 reads CASSTGQVAEQYV. For the CDR3, the DNA is TGTGCCAGCTCAACGGGACAGGTGGCCGAGCAGTACGTC.

The V call is TRBV24-1, the J call TRBJ1-2; D unresolved. The CDR3 has 15 residues. Germline CDR1 is KGHDR and CDR2 is SFDVKD. Trimming left V 0 bases short and J 5 bases short, with 12 bases between. DNA for the CDR3: TGTGCCACCAGTGATTTGCTTGGCCCATGGTATGGCTACACCTTC. Its protein product is CATSDLLGPWYGYTF.

By frequency in the sample, this clone is medium-sized. The rearrangement links TRBV5-3 to TRBJ2-7, with 8 bases lining up with TRBD1. TRBV5-3 is assigned to the ORF class and has an uncertain function. The CDR3 has 11 residues. V dropped 4 bases and J dropped 6; count of bases not matched to a gene: 0. This CDR3 is CARSDRGEQYV. In DNA form, the CDR3 reads TGTGCCAGAAGCGACAGGGGCGAGCAGTACGTC.

This clone has a count of ten or more. The rearrangement uses TRBV28 and TRBJ1-2, with TRBD1 identical over 8 bases. The CDR3 consists of 15 residues. After removal of 5 bases from V and 4 bases from J, the junction contained 9 bases not matched to a gene. The V gene's germline CDR1 is MDHEN and CDR2 SYDVKM. The CDR3 DNA follows: TGTGCCAGCAGTCTTAAATTCACAGGGGGCTATGGCTACACCTTC. It encodes CASSLKFTGGYGYTF.

V is TRBV14 and J is TRBJ1-2; D remains unclear. V was clipped by 4 bases and J by 4 bases, with 19 bases between them. The CDR3 is made up of 16 amino acids. CDR1 and CDR2 (germline): SGHDN, FVKESK. The CDR3 DNA follows: TGTGCCAGCAGCCCAACCGGAGGAGGCAGGAGCTATGGCTACACCTTC. Its translation: CASSPTGGGRSYGYTF.